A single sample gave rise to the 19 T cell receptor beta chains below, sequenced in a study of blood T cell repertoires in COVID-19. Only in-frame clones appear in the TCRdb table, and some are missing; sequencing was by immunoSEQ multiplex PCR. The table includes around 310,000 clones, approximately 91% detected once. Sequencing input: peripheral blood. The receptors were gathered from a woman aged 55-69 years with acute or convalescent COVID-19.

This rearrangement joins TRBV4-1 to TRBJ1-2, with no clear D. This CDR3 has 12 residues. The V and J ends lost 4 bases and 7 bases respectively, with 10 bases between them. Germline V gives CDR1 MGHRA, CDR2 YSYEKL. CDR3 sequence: CASSPRSGGYTF. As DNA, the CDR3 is TGCGCCAGCAGCCCAAGGTCGGGTGGCTACACCTTC.

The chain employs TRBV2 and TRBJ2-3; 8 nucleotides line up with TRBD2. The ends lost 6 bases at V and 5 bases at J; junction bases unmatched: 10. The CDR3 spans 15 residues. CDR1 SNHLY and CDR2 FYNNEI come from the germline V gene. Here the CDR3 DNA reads TGTGCCAGCAGCGAACGCGGGAGCGGGGGAGATACGCAGTATTTT. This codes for CASSERGSGGDTQYF.

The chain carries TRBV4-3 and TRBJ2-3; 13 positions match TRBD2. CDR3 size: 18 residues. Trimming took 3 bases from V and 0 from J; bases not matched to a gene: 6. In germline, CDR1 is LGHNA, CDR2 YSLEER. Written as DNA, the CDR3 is TGCGCCAGCAGCCACACTAGCGGGGGGGCCCTGAGCACAGATACGCAGTATTTT. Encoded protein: CASSHTSGGALSTDTQYF.

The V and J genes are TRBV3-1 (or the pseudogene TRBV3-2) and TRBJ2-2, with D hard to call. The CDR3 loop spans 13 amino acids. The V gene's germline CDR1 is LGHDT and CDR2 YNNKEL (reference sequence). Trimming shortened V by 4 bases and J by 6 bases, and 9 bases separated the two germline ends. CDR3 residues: CASSPPLSGELFF. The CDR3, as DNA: TGTGCCAGCAGCCCCCCTTTGTCCGGGGAGCTGTTTTTT.

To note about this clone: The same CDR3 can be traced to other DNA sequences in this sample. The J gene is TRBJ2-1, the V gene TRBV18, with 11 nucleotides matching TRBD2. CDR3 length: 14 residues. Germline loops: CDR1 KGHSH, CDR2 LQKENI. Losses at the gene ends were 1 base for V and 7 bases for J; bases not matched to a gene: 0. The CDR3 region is CASSPRLAGNEQFF. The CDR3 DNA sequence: TGTGCCAGCTCACCACGACTAGCGGGGAATGAGCAGTTCTTC.

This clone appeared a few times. The CDR3: CASSQGLAGDEQFF. The DNA of the CDR3 is TGCGCCAGCAGCCAGGGACTAGCGGGCGATGAGCAGTTCTTC. The chain couples TRBV5-1 to TRBJ2-1; 12 bases align to TRBD2. V dropped 4 bases and J dropped 8; count of bases not matched to a gene: 4. The germline V gene encodes CDR1 SGHRS and CDR2 YFSETQ. This CDR3 has 14 amino acids.

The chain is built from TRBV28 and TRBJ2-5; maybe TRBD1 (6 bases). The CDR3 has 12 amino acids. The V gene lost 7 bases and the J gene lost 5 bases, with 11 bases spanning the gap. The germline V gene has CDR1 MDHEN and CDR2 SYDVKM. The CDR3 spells CASTRGVETQYF. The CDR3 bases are TGTGCCAGCACCAGGGGCGTTGAGACCCAGTACTTC.

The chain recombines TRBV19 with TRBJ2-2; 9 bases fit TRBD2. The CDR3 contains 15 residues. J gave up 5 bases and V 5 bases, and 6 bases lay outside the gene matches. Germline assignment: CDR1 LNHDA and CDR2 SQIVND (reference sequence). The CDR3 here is CASSLAGGRTGELFF. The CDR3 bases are TGTGCCAGTAGTCTCGCGGGAGGGCGAACCGGGGAGCTGTTTTTT.

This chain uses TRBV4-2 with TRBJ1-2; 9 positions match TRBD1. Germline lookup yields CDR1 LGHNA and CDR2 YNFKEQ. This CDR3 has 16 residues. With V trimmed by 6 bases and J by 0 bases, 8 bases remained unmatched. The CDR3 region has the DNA TGTGCCAGCAGTCCGGACAGGGGAACAGCTAACTATGGCTACACCTTC. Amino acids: CASSPDRGTANYGYTF.

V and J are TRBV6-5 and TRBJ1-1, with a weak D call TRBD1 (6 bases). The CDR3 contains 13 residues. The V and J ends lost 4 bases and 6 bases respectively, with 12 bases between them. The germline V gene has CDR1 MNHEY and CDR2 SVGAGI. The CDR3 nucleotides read TGTGCCAGCAGTTCAGGGGACCGGGCTGAAGCTTTCTTT. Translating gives CASSSGDRAEAFF.

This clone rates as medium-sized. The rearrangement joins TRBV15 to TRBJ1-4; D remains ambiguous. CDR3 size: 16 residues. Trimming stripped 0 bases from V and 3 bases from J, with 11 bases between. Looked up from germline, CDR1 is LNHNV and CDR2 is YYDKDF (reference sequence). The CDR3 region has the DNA TGTGCCACCAGCAGAGATTATGATGAGGCTAATGAAAAACTGTTTTTT. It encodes CATSRDYDEANEKLFF. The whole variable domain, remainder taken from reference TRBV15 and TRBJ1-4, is DAMVIQNPRYQVTQFGKPVTLSCSQTLNHNVMYWYQQKSSQAPKLLFHYYDKDFNNEADTPDNFQSRRPNTSFCFLDIRSPGLGDTAMYLCATSRDYDEANEKLFFGSGTQLSVL.

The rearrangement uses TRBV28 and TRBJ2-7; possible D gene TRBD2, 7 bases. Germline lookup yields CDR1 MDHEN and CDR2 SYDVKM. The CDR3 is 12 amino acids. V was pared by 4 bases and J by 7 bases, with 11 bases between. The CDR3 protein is CASSSGGWEQYF. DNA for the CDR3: TGTGCCAGCAGTTCGGGGGGCTGGGAGCAGTACTTC.

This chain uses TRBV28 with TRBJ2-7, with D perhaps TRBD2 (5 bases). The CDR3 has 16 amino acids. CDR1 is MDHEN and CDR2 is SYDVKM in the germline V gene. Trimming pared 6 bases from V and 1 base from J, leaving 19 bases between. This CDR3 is CASSQTNPWDSYEQYF. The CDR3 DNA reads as TGTGCCAGCAGCCAGACTAACCCGTGGGATTCCTACGAGCAGTACTTC.

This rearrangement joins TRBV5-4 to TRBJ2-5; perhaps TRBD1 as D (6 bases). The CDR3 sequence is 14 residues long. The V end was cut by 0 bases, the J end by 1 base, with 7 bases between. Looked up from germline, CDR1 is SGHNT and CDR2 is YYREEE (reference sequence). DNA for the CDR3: TGTGCCAGCAGCTTGGAGGGGGTCCAAGAGACCCAGTACTTC. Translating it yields CASSLEGVQETQYF.

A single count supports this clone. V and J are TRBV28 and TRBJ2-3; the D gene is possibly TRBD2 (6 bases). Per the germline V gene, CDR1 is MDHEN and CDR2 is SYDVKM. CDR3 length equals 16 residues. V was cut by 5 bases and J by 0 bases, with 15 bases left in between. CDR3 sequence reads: CASSAVSGASTDTQYF. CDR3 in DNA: TGTGCCAGCAGTGCCGTTAGCGGAGCTAGCACAGATACGCAGTATTTT.

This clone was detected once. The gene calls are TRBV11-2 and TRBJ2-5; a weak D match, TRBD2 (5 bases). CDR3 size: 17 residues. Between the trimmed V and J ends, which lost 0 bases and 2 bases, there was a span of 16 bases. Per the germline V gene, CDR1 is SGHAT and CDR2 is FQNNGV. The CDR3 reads CASSLDYSGHLQETQYF. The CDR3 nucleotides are TGTGCCAGCAGCTTAGATTACAGCGGCCATTTACAAGAGACCCAGTACTTC.

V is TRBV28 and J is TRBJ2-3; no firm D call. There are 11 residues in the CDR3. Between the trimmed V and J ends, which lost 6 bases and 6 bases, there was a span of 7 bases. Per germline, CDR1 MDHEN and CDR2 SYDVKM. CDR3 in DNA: TGTGCCAGCAGGACTCTCGATACGCAGTATTTT. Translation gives CASRTLDTQYF.

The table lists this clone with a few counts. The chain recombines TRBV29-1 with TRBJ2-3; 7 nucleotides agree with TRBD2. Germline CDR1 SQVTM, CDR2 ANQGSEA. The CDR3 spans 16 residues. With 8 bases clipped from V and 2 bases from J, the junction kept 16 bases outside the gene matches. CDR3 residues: CSRHEGRDFFTDTQYF. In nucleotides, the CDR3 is TGCAGCCGCCACGAGGGGAGGGACTTCTTCACAGATACGCAGTATTTT.

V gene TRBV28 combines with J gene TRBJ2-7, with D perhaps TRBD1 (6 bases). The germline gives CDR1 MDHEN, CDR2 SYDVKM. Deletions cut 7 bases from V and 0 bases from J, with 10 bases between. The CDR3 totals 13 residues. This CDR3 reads CASKTGSSYEQYF. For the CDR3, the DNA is TGTGCCAGCAAAACAGGGAGCTCCTACGAGCAGTACTTC.